Listed below are T cell receptor beta chains from one sample, sequenced in a study of blood T cells in healthy people across ages. Via MiXCR, TCRdb re-called the 5' RACE reads, giving one row per CDR3 protein. The table includes 630,000 or so distinct CDR3 sequences, approximately 30% detected once. Material: blood. The receptors were gathered from a woman aged 80 or over in good health. Both conserved end residues are part of each CDR3. A D gene is named only where the DNA matches it firmly. Not every row has a clone size; where given, it reads once, few, many or a size class.

TGCAGTGCCAGAACAGGGGAGAACACTGAAGCTTTCTTT | CSARTGENTEAFF | . | TRBD1 | TRBJ1-1 | TRBV20-1
TGCAGTGCTAGCCGGGGATCTAGCACAGATACGCAGTATTTT | CSASRGSSTDTQYF | many | . | TRBJ2-3 | TRBV20-1
TGTGCCAGCAGTTTGGTTTCCGGGGTCCCGGGGCCCCAGCATTTT | CASSLVSGVPGPQHF | . | . | TRBJ1-5 | TRBV27
TGTGCCAGCAGCGACGTCGGGGGATGGGGCACCGGGGAGCTGTTTTTT | CASSDVGGWGTGELFF | . | . | TRBJ2-2 | TRBV7-3
TGCAGCCACACCCTATCGCGTGGGGTAGAGACCCAGTACTTC | CSHTLSRGVETQYF | . | . | TRBJ2-5 | TRBV29-1
TGTGCCAGCACCCAACTGGAGACCCAGTACTTC | CASTQLETQYF | . | . | TRBJ2-5 | TRBV6-5
TGCGCCAGCAGCTTCACAGCGGGGGGGCAAGATACGCAGTATTTT | CASSFTAGGQDTQYF | many | TRBD2 | TRBJ2-3 | TRBV5-1
TGCAGTGCTAGAGTGGCCCCATGGACAGGGAAGAAATGGGATGGCTACACCTTC | CSARVAPWTGKKWDGYTF | once | TRBD1 | TRBJ1-2 | TRBV20-1
TGTGCCTGGAGTTCTCGAAGGGGCTCCCAGCCCCAGCATTTT | CAWSSRRGSQPQHF | . | . | TRBJ1-5 | TRBV30
TGTGCCAGCAGTTTGCGAGGGGTGGGAACAACTGAAGCTTTCTTT | CASSLRGVGTTEAFF | . | . | TRBJ1-1 | TRBV28
TGTGCCATCAGTGTCAGTAGCAATCAGCCCCAGCATTTT | CAISVSSNQPQHF | many | . | TRBJ1-5 | TRBV10-3
TGTGCCAGCAGTTACTTTTCCCCCTTGGACTCCTACGAGCAGTACTTC | CASSYFSPLDSYEQYF | many | . | TRBJ2-7 | TRBV6-2/TRBV6-3
TGTGCCAGCAGCTTAGTTTTGGGGGGAAATTCACCCCTCCACTTT | CASSLVLGGNSPLHF | . | . | TRBJ1-6 | TRBV11-2
TGCAGTGCTAATATAGGGGGAAGCATTCAGTACTTC | CSANIGGSIQYF | . | . | TRBJ2-4 | TRBV20-1
TGCGGTGCTAGAGGCGGCCAGGGCGGGAATTCACCCCTCCACTTT | CGARGGQGGNSPLHF | . | . | TRBJ1-6 | TRBV20-1
TGTGCCAGCAGCGTAGCACTAGCGGGGTACAATGAGCAGTTCTTC | CASSVALAGYNEQFF | . | TRBD2 | TRBJ2-1 | TRBV9
TGTGCCAGCAGCACGACAAGCGGGGGGGCTTCCTACAATGAGCAGTTCTTC | CASSTTSGGASYNEQFF | many | TRBD2 | TRBJ2-1 | TRBV7-9
TGTGCCAGCAGCCCCGGGGACTTCTCCACAGATACGCAGTATTTT | CASSPGDFSTDTQYF | many | . | TRBJ2-3 | TRBV12-3/TRBV12-4
TGCAGTGCTAGCGGGACGGTCACCGGGGAGCTGTTTTTT | CSASGTVTGELFF | few | . | TRBJ2-2 | TRBV20-1
TGTGCCAGCCGCCCGACTATGGATTCACCCCTCCACTTT | CASRPTMDSPLHF | . | . | TRBJ1-6 | TRBV27
TGTGCCGGGGCGGGACAGATGAACACTGAAGCTTTCTTT | CAGAGQMNTEAFF | once | TRBD1 | TRBJ1-1 | TRBV30
TGCAGCGTTGAAGATGGGTCGAGAGGCACAGATACGCAGTATTTT | CSVEDGSRGTDTQYF | many | . | TRBJ2-3 | TRBV29-1
TGTGCCAGCAGCACCCCGGGACAGAGAAACTATGGCTACACCTTC | CASSTPGQRNYGYTF | . | TRBD1 | TRBJ1-2 | TRBV6-6
TGCAGCGTTGAAGGGGGGAGTGGGCACAATGAGCAGTTCTTC | CSVEGGSGHNEQFF | many | . | TRBJ2-1 | TRBV29-1
TGTGCCAGCAGCGTAGATTCAGGGAGCTCTGGAAACACCATATATTTT | CASSVDSGSSGNTIYF | few | . | TRBJ1-3 | TRBV9
TGTGCCAGCAGCCCAGAGTCACCTGAAGCTTTCTTT | CASSPESPEAFF | few | . | TRBJ1-1 | TRBV9
TGTGCCAGCAGTTACCATACCGGGACGAGTTTTGAGCAGTTCTTC | CASSYHTGTSFEQFF | many | . | TRBJ2-1 | TRBV6-2/TRBV6-3
TGTACCAGCAGTTACGGTTACGAGCAGTACTTC | CTSSYGYEQYF | few | . | TRBJ2-7 | TRBV6-5
TGCGCCAGCAGCTTGGAGCCCCCGGGACAGGGTGTGACAGATACGCAGTATTTT | CASSLEPPGQGVTDTQYF | few | TRBD1 | TRBJ2-3 | TRBV5-1
TGCGCCAGCAGCTTCCGGGACAGAACAGATACGCAGTATTTT | CASSFRDRTDTQYF | . | TRBD1 | TRBJ2-3 | TRBV5-1
TGTGCCAGCAGAGGACTTGTCGGGGAGACCCAGTACTTC | CASRGLVGETQYF | many | . | TRBJ2-5 | TRBV7-2
TGCAGTGCTAATGGTCCGAACACTGAAGCTTTCTTT | CSANGPNTEAFF | many | . | TRBJ1-1 | TRBV20-1
TGCGCCAGCAGCTTGTTCCGAGGCGGTGAGACTCTTATTGACGAGCAGTACTTC | CASSLFRGGETLIDEQYF | . | . | TRBJ2-7 | TRBV5-1
TGCGCCAGCAGCCAAGAGGGCGGGGGAGCCACAGATACGCAGTATTTT | CASSQEGGGATDTQYF | few | TRBD2 | TRBJ2-3 | TRBV4-3
TGCGCCAGCAGCCCCAATCTGGGACACAACTATGGCTACACCTTC | CASSPNLGHNYGYTF | . | . | TRBJ1-2 | TRBV5-1
TGTGCCAGCAGCCTTGGACTAGCGGGCAATGAGCAGTTCTTC | CASSLGLAGNEQFF | many | TRBD2 | TRBJ2-1 | TRBV5-1
TGTGCCTGCAGCGTCGTAGCGGGGGGCCCGGCACTGTCGCAGTATTTT | CACSVVAGGPALSQYF | few | TRBD2 | TRBJ2-3 | TRBV7-2
TGTGCCAGCAGCCCGCGGTTTACAGGGGTTCAGCCCCAGCATTTT | CASSPRFTGVQPQHF | many | TRBD1 | TRBJ1-5 | TRBV7-2
TGTGCCAGCAGCCATACAGGGGTGAATGAGCAGTTCTTC | CASSHTGVNEQFF | few | TRBD1 | TRBJ2-1 | TRBV3-1
TGCGCCAGCAGGCAGGGGGTGAGGGACACTGAAGCTTTCTTT | CASRQGVRDTEAFF | . | TRBD1 | TRBJ1-1 | TRBV5-1
TGTGCCAGCAGCTTAACCTCGGGTCAGCCCCAGCATTTT | CASSLTSGQPQHF | many | . | TRBJ1-5 | TRBV7-6
TGTGCCAGCAGTTACGGAGGTATCGGACAGCCCCAGCATTTT | CASSYGGIGQPQHF | many | . | TRBJ1-5 | TRBV6-5